This is a list of T cell receptor beta chains from one sample in a study of T cells in tuberculosis. Repertoires were generated with immunoSEQ multiplex PCR, while TCRdb's copy carries only in-frame clones and drops some. The sample shows 20,000 to 25,000 clones, about 92% of them seen only once. Material: PBMCs. The source is a donor aged 10 to 29 with latent tuberculosis or without tuberculosis infection. Some clones in this sample may be carry-over from other donors' samples. CDR3s include the opening cysteine and the closing phenylalanine or tryptophan. The D gene is left open where the match is weak. Clone size, where shown, is once, few, many, or a class for clones that have expanded.

CDR3aa: CASRAGETQYF
CDR3nt: TGTGCCAGCAGAGCAGGAGAGACCCAGTACTTC
v_gene: TRBV2
len: 11
j_gene: TRBJ2-5
d_gene: -
abundance: -

CDR3aa: CASSTRTANTEAFF
CDR3nt: TGCGCCAGCAGCACCCGGACAGCCAACACTGAAGCTTTCTTT
v_gene: TRBV5-1
len: 14
j_gene: TRBJ1-1
d_gene: -
abundance: once

CDR3aa: CASRTGENTEAFF
CDR3nt: TGTGCCAGCAGGACAGGTGAGAACACTGAAGCTTTCTTT
v_gene: TRBV6-1
len: 13
j_gene: TRBJ1-1
d_gene: -
abundance: -

CDR3aa: CASRRQGAFSYEQYF
CDR3nt: TGCGCCAGCAGACGACAGGGGGCTTTTTCCTACGAGCAGTACTTC
v_gene: TRBV10-2
len: 15
j_gene: TRBJ2-7
d_gene: TRBD1
abundance: -

CDR3aa: CASSEGGNEKLFF
CDR3nt: TGCGCCAGCAGTGAAGGAGGGAATGAAAAACTGTTTTTT
v_gene: TRBV10-1
len: 13
j_gene: TRBJ1-4
d_gene: -
abundance: once

CDR3aa: CASSPRLAGASNTGELFF
CDR3nt: TGTGCCAGCAGCCCGCGACTAGCGGGGGCCTCTAACACCGGGGAGCTGTTTTTT
v_gene: TRBV7-6
len: 18
j_gene: TRBJ2-2
d_gene: TRBD2
abundance: -

CDR3aa: CSASYGAQYF
CDR3nt: TGCAGTGCTTCGTATGGAGCGCAGTATTTT
v_gene: TRBV20-1
len: 10
j_gene: TRBJ2-3
d_gene: -
abundance: -

CDR3aa: CASSQPRGQQETQYF
CDR3nt: TGTGCCAGCAGCCAACCTCGCGGACAGCAAGAGACCCAGTACTTC
v_gene: TRBV11-3
len: 15
j_gene: TRBJ2-5
d_gene: -
abundance: -

CDR3aa: CASGLGAGETDTQYF
CDR3nt: TGTGCCAGCGGTCTGGGTGCGGGGGAGACAGATACGCAGTATTTT
v_gene: TRBV25-1
len: 15
j_gene: TRBJ2-3
d_gene: TRBD2
abundance: -

CDR3aa: CASSPITGTVYEQYF
CDR3nt: TGTGCCAGCTCACCTATAACCGGGACTGTCTACGAGCAGTACTTC
v_gene: TRBV18
len: 15
j_gene: TRBJ2-7
d_gene: -
abundance: -

CDR3aa: CAVQGGCNEKLFF
CDR3nt: TGTGCCGTCCAGGGGGGTTGCAATGAAAAACTGTTTTTT
v_gene: TRBV7-4
len: 13
j_gene: TRBJ1-4
d_gene: TRBD1
abundance: -

CDR3aa: CSVEDGAGTYEQYF
CDR3nt: TGCAGCGTTGAAGATGGGGCAGGTACCTACGAGCAGTACTTC
v_gene: TRBV29-1
len: 14
j_gene: TRBJ2-7
d_gene: -
abundance: -

CDR3aa: CASSVAGTGAYEQYF
CDR3nt: TGTGCCAGCAGCGTAGCTGGGACAGGGGCCTACGAGCAGTACTTC
v_gene: TRBV9
len: 15
j_gene: TRBJ2-7
d_gene: TRBD1
abundance: -

CDR3aa: CASSLVLGAGTEAFF
CDR3nt: TGTGCCAGCAGCTTAGTTTTAGGGGCAGGCACTGAAGCTTTCTTT
v_gene: TRBV7-6
len: 15
j_gene: TRBJ1-1
d_gene: -
abundance: once

CDR3aa: CSATDSYGYTF
CDR3nt: TGCAGTGCTACGGACAGCTATGGCTACACCTTC
v_gene: TRBV20-1
len: 11
j_gene: TRBJ1-2
d_gene: -
abundance: -

CDR3aa: CAWIRMTEVNTEAFF
CDR3nt: TGTGCCTGGATCCGAATGACAGAAGTGAACACTGAAGCTTTCTTT
v_gene: TRBV30
len: 15
j_gene: TRBJ1-1
d_gene: -
abundance: -

CDR3aa: CASSVAGVGETQYF
CDR3nt: TGCGCCAGCAGTGTGGCAGGGGTCGGGGAGACCCAGTACTTC
v_gene: TRBV10-2
len: 14
j_gene: TRBJ2-5
d_gene: -
abundance: few

CDR3aa: CASSLFRDRGKGYTF
CDR3nt: TGTGCCAGCAGCCTTTTCCGGGACAGGGGGAAGGGCTACACCTTC
v_gene: TRBV7-9
len: 15
j_gene: TRBJ1-2
d_gene: TRBD1
abundance: -

CDR3aa: CASSFTGTGPEKLFF
CDR3nt: TGCGCCAGCAGCTTTACCGGGACAGGGCCTGAAAAACTGTTTTTT
v_gene: TRBV4-1
len: 15
j_gene: TRBJ1-4
d_gene: TRBD1
abundance: -

CDR3aa: CASSFPSGPAGEQYF
CDR3nt: TGTGCCAGCAGCTTTCCTTCGGGTCCCGCGGGGGAGCAGTACTTC
v_gene: TRBV6-6
len: 15
j_gene: TRBJ2-7
d_gene: -
abundance: -

CDR3aa: CASSKEGELGNVNDPYEQYF
CDR3nt: TGTGCCAGCAGCAAAGAGGGGGAGTTGGGGAACGTCAACGATCCCTACGAGCAGTACTTC
v_gene: TRBV21-1
len: 20
j_gene: TRBJ2-7
d_gene: -
abundance: once

CDR3aa: CASSAGQFSYEQYF
CDR3nt: TGCGCCAGCAGCGCTGGACAGTTCTCCTACGAGCAGTACTTC
v_gene: TRBV5-1
len: 14
j_gene: TRBJ2-7
d_gene: -
abundance: once

CDR3aa: CASSWDREGEQYF
CDR3nt: TGTGCCAGCAGTTGGGACAGGGAGGGCGAGCAGTACTTC
v_gene: TRBV2
len: 13
j_gene: TRBJ2-7
d_gene: TRBD1
abundance: -

CDR3aa: CASSLALHGYEQYF
CDR3nt: TGTGCCAGCAGCTTAGCGCTTCACGGCTACGAGCAGTACTTC
v_gene: TRBV7-2
len: 14
j_gene: TRBJ2-7
d_gene: -
abundance: -

CDR3aa: CASSFLTSGSTDTQYF
CDR3nt: TGTGCCAGCAGTTTCCTTACTAGCGGAAGCACAGATACGCAGTATTTT
v_gene: TRBV28
len: 16
j_gene: TRBJ2-3
d_gene: TRBD2
abundance: -

CDR3aa: CASSLGTGANTEAFF
CDR3nt: TGTGCCAGCAGCCTAGGGACAGGGGCGAACACTGAAGCTTTCTTT
v_gene: TRBV27
len: 15
j_gene: TRBJ1-1
d_gene: TRBD1
abundance: -

CDR3aa: CASSPASGQTNYGYTF
CDR3nt: TGCGCCAGCAGCCCGGCTTCGGGACAAACTAACTATGGCTACACCTTC
v_gene: TRBV5-1
len: 16
j_gene: TRBJ1-2
d_gene: -
abundance: -

CDR3aa: CASSLERTTGDTVRAQYF
CDR3nt: TGTGCCAGCAGCTTAGAACGGACAACAGGGGATACGGTTCGGGCCCAGTACTTC
v_gene: TRBV11-2
len: 18
j_gene: TRBJ2-5
d_gene: TRBD1
abundance: -

CDR3aa: CASSFARRPAAEQYF
CDR3nt: TGCGCCAGCAGCTTTGCCAGAAGACCGGCGGCCGAGCAGTACTTC
v_gene: TRBV5-1
len: 15
j_gene: TRBJ2-7
d_gene: -
abundance: -

CDR3aa: CASRQETQYF
CDR3nt: TGTGCCAGCCGGCAAGAGACCCAGTACTTC
v_gene: TRBV2
len: 10
j_gene: TRBJ2-5
d_gene: -
abundance: -

CDR3aa: CASSFGQRKVGGNQPQHF
CDR3nt: TGTGCCAGCAGTTTCGGACAGAGGAAGGTTGGTGGCAATCAGCCCCAGCATTTT
v_gene: TRBV28
len: 18
j_gene: TRBJ1-5
d_gene: -
abundance: -